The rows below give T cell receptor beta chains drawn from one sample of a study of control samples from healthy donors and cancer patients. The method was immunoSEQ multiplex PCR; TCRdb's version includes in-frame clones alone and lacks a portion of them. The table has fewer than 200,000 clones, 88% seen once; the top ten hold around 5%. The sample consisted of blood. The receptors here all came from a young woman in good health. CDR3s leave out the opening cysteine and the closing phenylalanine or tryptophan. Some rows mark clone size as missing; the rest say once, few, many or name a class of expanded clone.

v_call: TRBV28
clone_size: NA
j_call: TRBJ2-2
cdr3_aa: ASSSGDLTGELF

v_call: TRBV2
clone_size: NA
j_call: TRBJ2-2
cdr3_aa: ASQGTGGAGELF

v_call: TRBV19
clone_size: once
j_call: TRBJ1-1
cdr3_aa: ASSLDGIREAF

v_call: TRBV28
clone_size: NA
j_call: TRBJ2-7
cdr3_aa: ASRVRGMPYEQY

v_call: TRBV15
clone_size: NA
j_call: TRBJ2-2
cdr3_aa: ATSRGGRVYTGELF

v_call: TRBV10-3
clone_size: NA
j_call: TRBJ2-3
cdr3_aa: AIGLAGGSTDTQY

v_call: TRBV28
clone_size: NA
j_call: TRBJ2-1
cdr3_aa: ASSSEREFGGEQF

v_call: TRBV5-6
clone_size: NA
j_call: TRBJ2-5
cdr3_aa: ASSVAGGLGETQY

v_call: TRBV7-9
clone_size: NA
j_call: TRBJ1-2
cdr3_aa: ASSLVTGWDGYT

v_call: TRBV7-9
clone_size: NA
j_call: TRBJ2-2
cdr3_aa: ASSLGTGNTGELF

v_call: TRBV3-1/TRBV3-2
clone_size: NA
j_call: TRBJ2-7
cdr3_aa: ASSPRTSGSEQY

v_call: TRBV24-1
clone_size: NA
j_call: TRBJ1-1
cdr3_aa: ATSAGQNTEAF

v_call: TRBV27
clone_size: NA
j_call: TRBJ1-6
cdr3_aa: ASMVRGMNSPLH

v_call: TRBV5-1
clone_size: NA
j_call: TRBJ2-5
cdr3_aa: ASSLGQGRQETQY

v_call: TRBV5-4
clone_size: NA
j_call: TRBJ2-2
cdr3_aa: ASSPGGRATGELF

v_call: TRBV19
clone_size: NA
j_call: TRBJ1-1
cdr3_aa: ASTLGPGGNTEAF

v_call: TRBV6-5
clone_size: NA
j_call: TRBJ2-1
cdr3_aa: ASSYHRDTAWNEQF

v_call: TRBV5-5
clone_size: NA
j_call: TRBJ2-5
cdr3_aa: ASSQGQGARETQY

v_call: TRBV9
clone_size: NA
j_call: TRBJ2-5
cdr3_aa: ASSVGQGGLETQY

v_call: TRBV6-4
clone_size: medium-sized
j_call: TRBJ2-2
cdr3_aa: ASSDFNRGRTGELF

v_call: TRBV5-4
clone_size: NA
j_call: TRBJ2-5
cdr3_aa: ASRRGEETQY

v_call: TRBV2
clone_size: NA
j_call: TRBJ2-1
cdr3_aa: ASSEGRTQNNEQF

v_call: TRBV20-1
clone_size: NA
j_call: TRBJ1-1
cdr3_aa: SPLWGTEAF

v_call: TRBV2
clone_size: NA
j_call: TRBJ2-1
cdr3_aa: ASGVRSGRYNEQF

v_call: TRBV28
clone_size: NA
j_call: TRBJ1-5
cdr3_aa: ASNSGQGYQPQH